Here is one TCR beta chain with its context. Its antigen is not identified. The data were produced by immunoSEQ multiplex PCR, yet TCRdb's version contains in-frame clones alone and is incomplete. This table holds 95,000 to 150,000 clones, about 86% found once. This record belongs to a study of T cell responses to AZD1222 COVID-19 vaccine. Study-wide points: Baseline antibody screening turned up just a handful of seropositive AZD1222 recipients. Following two doses of AZD1222, Spike-specific TCR breadth and depth rose.

Recipients boosted at about 4 weeks or about 12 weeks are pooled. The CDR3 contains 14 residues. The V gene's germline CDR1 is SGDLS and CDR2 YYNGEE. Trimming took 0 bases from V and 5 from J, leaving 11 bases between them. The sequencing used peripheral blood, collected 28 days after the second AZD1222 dose. V gene TRBV9 combines with J gene TRBJ1-2; D is ambiguous. The sequence derives from an adult who received the AZD1222 COVID-19 vaccine. The CDR3 region has the DNA TGTGCCAGCAGCGTAGCAGATGCCCCATATGGCTACACCTTC. It codes for CASSVADAPYGYTF.